The 20 T cell receptor beta chains below were found in one sample sequenced in a study of T-cell memory formation after mild COVID-19. From the 5' RACE reads, TCRdb called clonotypes with MiXCR, one entry per CDR3 protein. The profile shows 470,000 or so distinct CDR3 sequences, roughly 20% of them singletons. The sequenced material came from PBMCs or a T cell subset sorted from them (not recorded which). The receptors were gathered from an adult woman who had mild COVID-19 (a few samples of this study predate the infection). Cell type and time point are not known.

The chain recombines TRBV5-1 with TRBJ2-1; 7 bases map to TRBD1. CDR3 length: 14 residues. The trim removed 4 bases at V and 6 bases at J, leaving 7 bases unmatched. CDR1 and CDR2 (germline): SGHRS, YFSETQ. For the CDR3, the DNA is TGCGCCAGCAGCCTACGACAGGGCCTCAATGAGCAGTTCTTC. Translated: CASSLRQGLNEQFF.

The table lists this clonotype with a few counts. The chain combines TRBV7-9 with TRBJ2-3; TRBD2 matches 10 bases. Germline V gene data show CDR1 as SEHNR and CDR2 as FQNEAQ (reference sequence). The CDR3 length is 17 residues. Trimming cost V 5 bases and J 0 bases; bases outside gene matches: 8. Here the CDR3 reads CASSPRTSGSSTDTQYF. The CDR3 region has the DNA TGTGCCAGCAGCCCCCGGACTAGCGGATCTAGCACAGATACGCAGTATTTT.

This chain links TRBV20-1 with TRBJ2-1, with 8 bases matching TRBD1. The CDR3 covers 14 residues. Germline CDR1 is DFQATT and CDR2 is SNEGSKA (reference sequence). J gave up 6 bases and V 6 bases, and 10 bases lay outside the gene matches. CDR3 amino acids: CSAEGGQASNEQFF. CDR3 coding DNA: TGCAGTGCGGAAGGGGGACAGGCCTCCAATGAGCAGTTCTTC.

The sample holds a few counts of this clonotype. V gene TRBV7-8 combines with J gene TRBJ1-1; 11 nucleotides match TRBD1. Germline lookup yields CDR1 SGHVS and CDR2 FQNEAQ. The CDR3 runs to 16 residues. Germline trimming cut 6 bases from V and 3 bases from J; bases unmatched to any gene: 9. The CDR3 protein is CASSSTGTGGDTEAFF. The CDR3, as DNA: TGTGCCAGCAGTTCGACCGGGACAGGGGGAGACACTGAAGCTTTCTTT.

This clonotype has ten or more counts. The genes are TRBV3-1 and TRBJ2-6, with D perhaps TRBD1 (5 bases). Germline assignment: CDR1 LGHDT and CDR2 YNNKEL (reference sequence). V was clipped by 7 bases and J by 0 bases, with 10 bases between them. CDR3 length equals 15 residues. The CDR3 here is CASTRTGSGANVLTF. The DNA for the CDR3 is TGTGCCAGCACCCGAACAGGCTCTGGGGCCAACGTCCTGACTTTC.

As for this clonotype: A clone one base away is much larger, so this may be a read error. V and J are TRBV6-5 and TRBJ2-7; tentative D call: TRBD1 (5 bases). The CDR3 is made up of 13 amino acids. Germline V gives CDR1 MNHEY, CDR2 SVGAGI. V lost 5 bases, J lost 5 bases, and 13 bases lay in between. This CDR3 reads CASSLDSEDEQYF. The CDR3, as DNA: TGTGCCAGCAGTCTAGACAGCGAGGACGAGCAGTACTTC.

This clonotype was seen only a few times. The V call is TRBV13, the J call TRBJ1-1; no clear D gene. CDR1 and CDR2 (germline): PRHDT, FYEKMQ (reference sequence). The ends were cut back, 5 bases at V and 7 bases at J, with 11 bases in the middle. CDR3 length equals 12 residues. CDR3: CASSGPELEAFF. CDR3 DNA: TGTGCCAGCAGCGGACCGGAACTTGAAGCTTTCTTT.

This clonotype was observed a handful of times. This chain uses TRBV12-3 or TRBV12-4 with TRBJ1-6, with a weak D call TRBD1 (5 bases). The CDR3 covers 16 residues. The V end was cut by 4 bases, the J end by 9 bases, with 19 bases between. CDR3 sequence reads: CASSYQGQVSSSPLHF. DNA of the CDR3: TGTGCCAGCAGTTACCAAGGACAAGTCTCTAGTTCACCCCTCCACTTT.

This clonotype was detected a few times. The chain couples TRBV30 to TRBJ1-1, with 7 bases matching TRBD1. Germline V gene data show CDR1 as GTSNPN and CDR2 as SVGIG (reference sequence). The CDR3 spans 14 residues. After removal of 0 bases from V and 4 bases from J, the junction contained 5 bases not matched to a gene. The CDR3 nucleotides read TGTGCCTGGAGTGTAGGAGGGGGCTTCACTGAAGCTTTCTTT. Translation gives CAWSVGGGFTEAFF.

The chain uses TRBV20-1 and TRBJ2-1; maybe TRBD2 (5 bases). Trimming cost V 3 bases and J 7 bases, with 19 bases left between them. The CDR3 contains 15 residues. Per the germline V gene, CDR1 is DFQATT and CDR2 is SNEGSKA (reference sequence). CDR3 protein: CSASVWESDWNEQFF. The CDR3 DNA reads TGCAGTGCTAGCGTCTGGGAGAGCGATTGGAATGAGCAGTTCTTC.

The chain uses TRBV2 and TRBJ1-1; 12 nucleotides match TRBD1. The CDR3 is 14 amino acids. Trimming at V came to 6 bases and at J to 5 bases, leaving 4 bases not matched to a gene. The germline V gene encodes CDR1 SNHLY and CDR2 FYNNEI. CDR3 sequence: CASRLGQGATEAFF. In DNA form, the CDR3 reads TGTGCCAGCAGGTTGGGACAGGGGGCGACTGAAGCTTTCTTT.

The chain recombines TRBV2 with TRBJ1-2; TRBD1 matches 10 bases. Looked up from germline, CDR1 is SNHLY and CDR2 is FYNNEI. The V gene end was trimmed by 7 bases and the J gene end by 8 bases; junction bases not matched to a gene: 16. This CDR3 region has 16 residues. The CDR3 nucleotides read TGTGCCAGCAACTTGGGACAGGGGTTTACCCCCCTAGGCTACACCTTC. This sequence encodes CASNLGQGFTPLGYTF. The whole variable domain, filled in from reference TRBV2 and TRBJ1-2, reads EPEVTQTPSHQVTQMGQEVILRCVPISNHLYFYWYRQILGQKVEFLVSFYNNEISEKSEIFDDQFSVERPDGSNFTLKIRSTKLEDSAMYFCASNLGQGFTPLGYTFGSGTRLTVV.

The chain is built from TRBV24-1 and TRBJ2-7; the D is unclear. CDR1 and CDR2 from the germline V gene are KGHDR and SFDVKD. This CDR3 region has 11 residues. In DNA form, the CDR3 reads TGTGTCGACAAGTCGGCGAACGAGCAGTACTTC. Translating it yields CVDKSANEQYF.

This clonotype was found many times. The genes are TRBV18 and TRBJ2-3; D may be TRBD1 (6 bases). Trimming removed 3 bases at V and 2 bases at J, with 9 bases between. There are 14 residues in the CDR3. Germline lookup yields CDR1 KGHSH and CDR2 LQKENI. DNA for the CDR3: TGTGCCAGCTCACCCGGACAGCACACAGATACGCAGTATTTT. Its protein product is CASSPGQHTDTQYF.

The CDR3 is CASSPPGIGSYNEQFF. The CDR3 region has the DNA TGTGCCAGCAGCCCCCCGGGAATTGGGTCCTACAATGAGCAGTTCTTC. V and J are TRBV5-5 and TRBJ2-1; D might be TRBD2 (5 bases). Germline CDR1 is SGHKS and CDR2 is YYEKEE (reference sequence). V was clipped by 4 bases and J by 1 base, with 15 bases between them. The length of the CDR3 is 16 residues.

This clonotype was recorded at least ten times. This chain uses TRBV12-3 or TRBV12-4 with TRBJ2-1; D is possibly TRBD2 (6 bases). This CDR3 has 14 residues. V lost 3 bases and J 4 bases, leaving 10 bases between the germline ends. The CDR3 nucleotides are TGTGCCAGCAGTTTTGGGAGGACATACAATGAGCAGTTCTTC. As protein: CASSFGRTYNEQFF.

V gene TRBV28 combines with J gene TRBJ2-1; D is ambiguous. The germline V and J ends were trimmed by 7 bases and 7 bases, with 8 bases remaining between them. This CDR3 spans 11 amino acids. Germline loops: CDR1 MDHEN, CDR2 SYDVKM. The CDR3 DNA is TGTGCCAGCACTCGGACGAATGAGCAGTTCTTC. Translating gives CASTRTNEQFF. The full variable domain, with the rest looked up from reference TRBV28 and TRBJ2-1, is DVKVTQSSRYLVKRTGEKVFLECVQDMDHENMFWYRQDPGLGLRLIYFSYDVKMKEKGDIPEGYSVSREKKERFSLILESASTNQTSMYLCASTRTNEQFFGPGTRLTVL.

This sequence joins TRBV6-2 or TRBV6-3 and TRBJ2-5; D might be TRBD2 (5 bases). The germline gives CDR1 MNHEY, CDR2 SVGEGT. V was cut by 6 bases and J by 7 bases, with 15 bases left in between. The CDR3 consists of 13 residues. The CDR3 is CASSRSSFGTQYF. The CDR3 nucleotides read TGTGCCAGCAGCCGCTCTAGCTTTGGGACCCAGTACTTC.

This clonotype was counted between two and nine times. This rearrangement joins TRBV24-1 to TRBJ2-7; 7 positions agree with TRBD1. CDR1 and CDR2 (germline): KGHDR, SFDVKD. This CDR3 spans 10 amino acids. The J segment lost 12 bases and the V segment lost 10 bases, leaving 8 bases of the junction unmatched. The CDR3, as DNA: TGTGCCACAAACAGGGGAACGGGGTACTTC. The encoded protein is CATNRGTGYF.

This chain connects TRBV7-3 to TRBJ2-3, with D hard to call. The CDR3 is made up of 13 amino acids. Germline CDR1 reads SGHTA; CDR2 reads FQGTGA. Trimming took off 2 bases at V and 2 bases at J, with 5 bases between the two ends. The CDR3 sequence: CASSLYDTDTQYF. The CDR3, as DNA: TGTGCCAGCAGCTTATACGACACAGATACGCAGTATTTT. The entire variable domain, with the rest obtained from reference TRBV7-3 and TRBJ2-3, is as follows: GAGVSQTPSNKVTEKGKYVELRCDPISGHTALYWYRQSLGQGPEFLIYFQGTGAADDSGLPNDRFFAVRPEGSVSTLKIQRTERGDSAVYLCASSLYDTDTQYFGPGTRLTVL.